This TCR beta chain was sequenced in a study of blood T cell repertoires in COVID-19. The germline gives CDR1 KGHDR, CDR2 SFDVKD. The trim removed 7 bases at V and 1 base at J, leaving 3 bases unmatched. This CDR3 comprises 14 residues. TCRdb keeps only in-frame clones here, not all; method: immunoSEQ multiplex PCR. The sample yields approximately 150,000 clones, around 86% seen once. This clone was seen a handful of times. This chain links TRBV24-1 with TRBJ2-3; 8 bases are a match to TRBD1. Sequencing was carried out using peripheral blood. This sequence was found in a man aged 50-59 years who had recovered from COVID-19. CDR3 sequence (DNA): TGTGCCACCAGGGGGGGACAGGGCACAGATACGCAGTATTTT. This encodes CATRGGQGTDTQYF.